This TCR beta chain stems from a study of radiation and T cells in renal cell carcinoma. Turning to the study itself: Nephrectomy followed 15 Gy stereotactic body radiation by 4 weeks. Study-wide findings and caveats: In blood, top tumor clones expanded by 2 weeks, shrinking by 4.

Worth noting for this clone: Its antigen is currently unknown.

Time point given: blood 2 weeks post-SBRT. The treatment was: 15 Gy SBRT to primary tumor, nephrectomy 4 weeks later. Blood was sampled at baseline, 2 weeks and 4 weeks after SBRT. The patient's renal cell carcinoma had clear cell pathology. This CDR3 spans 11 amino acids. V lost 3 bases, J lost 7 bases, and 9 bases lay in between. In germline, CDR1 is DFQATT, CDR2 SNEGSKA (reference sequence). The assay was immunoSEQ multiplex PCR, and TCRdb's table has in-frame clones only and misses some. Found here are 40,000 to 60,000 clones, 80% of them singletons; the top ten hold around 28%. The clonotype comes from a woman aged 70-85 years with renal cell carcinoma. The chain recombines TRBV20-1 with TRBJ1-2; weak D call: TRBD1 (5 bases). This specimen was blood, taken from a patient whose treatment included radiotherapy and nephrectomy. CDR3 bases: TGCAGTGCTAGGGCAGGGCTTGGCTACACCTTC. Encoded protein: CSARAGLGYTF.